This TCR beta chain was captured by sequencing in a study of cytomegalovirus exposure and HLA in healthy donors. At the level of the study: In terms of ancestry, the Caucasian-associated cluster contained roughly 81% of the roughly 400 genotyped donors.

Turning to this clone: Its antigen is unidentified.

The PCR had 60 Vbeta and 13 Jbeta primers. Clones were sequenced by immunoSEQ multiplex PCR, and TCRdb holds only the in-frame ones, with some missing. The repertoire holds 170,000 or so clones, with 84% as singletons. Points from the study as a whole: TCR beta chain V- and J-gene trimming was linked, in a later analysis, to a missense variant in DCLRE1C.

This CDR3 has 11 residues. CDR1 is DFQATT and CDR2 is SNEGSKA in the germline V gene (reference sequence). Trimming took off 6 bases at V and 1 base at J, with 7 bases between the two ends. The sample comprised PBMCs. The V call is TRBV20-1, the J call TRBJ2-7, with D perhaps matching TRBD2 (6 bases). The sequence was obtained from a boy aged 2 to 10 in good health and CMV-seronegative. The CDR3 coding sequence is TGCAGTGCACGGGGGTCCTACGAGCAGTACTTC. Its protein product is CSARGSYEQYF.